This TCR beta chain was captured by sequencing in a study of CD8 T cells in ankylosing spondylitis. Germline loops: CDR1 GTSNPN, CDR2 SVGIG (reference sequence). With V trimmed by 4 bases and J by 3 bases, 10 bases remained unmatched. The CDR3 is made up of 15 amino acids. Notes on the study in general: A subset of motif variants has previously been described in the synovial fluid and blood of reactive arthritis. Blood from ankylosing spondylitis patients appeared to carry a characteristic roughly 8-variant TCR beta motif. Reportedly, disease-linked clones are significantly enriched in ankylosing spondylitis patients' matched synovial fluid.

Libraries of TCR beta came from quantitative 5'-RACE with molecular barcodes. TCRdb used MiXCR to reprocess the 5' RACE reads, holding one entry per CDR3 protein. In the table there are around 340,000 distinct CDR3 sequences, roughly 22% of which are singletons. Of note for this clonotype: Its antigen is undetermined.

Sequencing used blood, either unsorted or a sorted T cell fraction (not recorded which). The chain combines TRBV30 with TRBJ2-5, with 8 bases identical to TRBD2. This receptor was obtained from a male donor with ankylosing spondylitis or in good health (not recorded which). CDR3 in amino acids: CAWTTVGGAKETQYF. In DNA form, the CDR3 reads TGTGCCTGGACCACCGTCGGGGGGGCCAAAGAGACCCAGTACTTC.